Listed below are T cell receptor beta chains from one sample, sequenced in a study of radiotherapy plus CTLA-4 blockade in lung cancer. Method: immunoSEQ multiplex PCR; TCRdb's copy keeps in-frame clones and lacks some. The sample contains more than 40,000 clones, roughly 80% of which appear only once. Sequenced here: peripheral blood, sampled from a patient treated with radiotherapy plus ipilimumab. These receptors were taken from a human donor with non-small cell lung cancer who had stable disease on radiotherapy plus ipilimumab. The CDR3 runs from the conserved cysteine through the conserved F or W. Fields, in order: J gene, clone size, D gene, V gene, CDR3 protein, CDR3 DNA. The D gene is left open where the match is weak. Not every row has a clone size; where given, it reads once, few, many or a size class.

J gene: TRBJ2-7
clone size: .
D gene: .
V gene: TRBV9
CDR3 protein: CASSVGRWEQYF
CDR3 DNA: TGTGCCAGCAGCGTGGGCAGATGGGAGCAGTACTTC

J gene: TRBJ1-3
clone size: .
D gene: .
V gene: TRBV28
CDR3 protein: CASSKGVISGNTIYF
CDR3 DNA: TGTGCCAGCAGTAAAGGGGTTATCTCTGGAAACACCATATATTTT

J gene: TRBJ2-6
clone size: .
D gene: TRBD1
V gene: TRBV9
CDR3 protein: CASSATGPGQGAIGANVLTF
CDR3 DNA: TGTGCCAGCAGCGCCACAGGACCGGGACAGGGGGCTATTGGGGCCAACGTCCTGACTTTC

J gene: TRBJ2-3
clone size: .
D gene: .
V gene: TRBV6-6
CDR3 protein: CASSYAERTDTQYF
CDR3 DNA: TGTGCCAGCAGTTACGCAGAGAGGACAGATACGCAGTATTTT

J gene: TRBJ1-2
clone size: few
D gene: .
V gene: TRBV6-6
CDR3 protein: CASSLQVSDGYTF
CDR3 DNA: TGTGCCAGCAGTTTACAGGTCTCAGATGGCTACACCTTC

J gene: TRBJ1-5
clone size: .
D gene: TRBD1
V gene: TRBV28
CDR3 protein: CASRRQGLRNQPQHF
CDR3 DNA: TGTGCCAGCAGGAGACAGGGTTTAAGGAATCAGCCCCAGCATTTT

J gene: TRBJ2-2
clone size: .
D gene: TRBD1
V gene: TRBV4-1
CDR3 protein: CASSLQGARNTGELFF
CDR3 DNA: TGCGCCAGCAGCCTACAGGGGGCCAGGAACACCGGGGAGCTGTTTTTT

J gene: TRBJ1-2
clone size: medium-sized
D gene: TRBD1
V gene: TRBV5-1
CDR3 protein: CASSSTGIDGYTF
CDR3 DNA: TGCGCCAGCAGCTCGACAGGGATCGATGGCTACACCTTC

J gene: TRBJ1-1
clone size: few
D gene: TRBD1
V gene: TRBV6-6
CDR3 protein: CASSSTGGTEAFF
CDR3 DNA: TGTGCCAGCAGTTCGACAGGGGGCACTGAAGCTTTCTTT

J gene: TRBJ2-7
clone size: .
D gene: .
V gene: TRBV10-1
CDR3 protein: CATTYGGTFCSYEQYF
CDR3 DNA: TGCGCTACAACTTACGGGGGTACCTTTTGCTCCTACGAGCAGTACTTC

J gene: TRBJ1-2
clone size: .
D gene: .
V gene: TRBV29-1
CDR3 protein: CSALTETYGYTF
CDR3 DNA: TGCAGCGCCCTGACCGAGACTTATGGCTACACCTTC

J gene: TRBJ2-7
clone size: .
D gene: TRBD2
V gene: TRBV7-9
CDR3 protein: CASSLGAGRAYEQYF
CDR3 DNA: TGTGCCAGCAGCTTAGGAGCGGGAAGAGCGTACGAGCAGTACTTC

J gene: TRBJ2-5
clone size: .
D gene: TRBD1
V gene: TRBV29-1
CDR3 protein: CSVEGTGWQETQYF
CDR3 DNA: TGCAGCGTTGAGGGGACAGGGTGGCAAGAGACCCAGTACTTC

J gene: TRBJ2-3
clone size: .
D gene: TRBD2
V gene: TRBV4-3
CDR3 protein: CASSQTGGRDDTQYF
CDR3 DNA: TGCGCCAGCAGCCAAACAGGCGGGAGAGATGATACGCAGTATTTT

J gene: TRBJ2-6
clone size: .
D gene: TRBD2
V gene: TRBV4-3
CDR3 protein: CASSRGLAGSGANVLTF
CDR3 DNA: TGCGCCAGCAGCCGGGGACTAGCGGGCTCTGGGGCCAACGTCCTGACTTTC

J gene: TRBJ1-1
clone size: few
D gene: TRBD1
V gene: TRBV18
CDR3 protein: CASSPDRGWDTEAFF
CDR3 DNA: TGTGCCAGCTCACCAGACAGGGGGTGGGACACTGAAGCTTTCTTT

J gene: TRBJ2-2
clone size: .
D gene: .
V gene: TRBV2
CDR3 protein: CASSELEPRNTGELFF
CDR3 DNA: TGTGCCAGCAGTGAATTGGAGCCTCGGAACACCGGGGAGCTGTTTTTT

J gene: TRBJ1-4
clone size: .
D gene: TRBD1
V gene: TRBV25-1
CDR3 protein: CASSEGTGGVATNEKLFF
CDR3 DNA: TGTGCCAGCAGTGAAGGGACAGGGGGAGTAGCAACTAATGAAAAACTGTTTTTT

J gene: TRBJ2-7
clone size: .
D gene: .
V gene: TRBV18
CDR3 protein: CASSQDTTGYEQYF
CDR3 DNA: TGTGCCAGCTCCCAAGATACGACAGGCTACGAGCAGTACTTC

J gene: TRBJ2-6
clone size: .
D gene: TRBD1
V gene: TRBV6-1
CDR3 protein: CASSVPGQGAVGANVLTF
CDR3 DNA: TGTGCCAGCAGTGTACCGGGACAGGGGGCTGTTGGGGCCAACGTCCTGACTTTC

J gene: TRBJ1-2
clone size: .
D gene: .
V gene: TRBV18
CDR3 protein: CASSPPTGFGYTF
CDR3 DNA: TGTGCCAGCTCACCACCCACGGGGTTCGGCTACACCTTC

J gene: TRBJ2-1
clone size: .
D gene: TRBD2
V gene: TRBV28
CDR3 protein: CASSLLAANHNEQFF
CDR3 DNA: TGTGCCAGCAGTTTGCTAGCGGCGAATCACAATGAGCAGTTCTTC

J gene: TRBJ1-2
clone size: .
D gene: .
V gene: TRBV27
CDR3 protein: CASSLAGDYGYTF
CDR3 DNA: TGTGCCAGCAGTTTAGCGGGGGACTATGGCTACACCTTC

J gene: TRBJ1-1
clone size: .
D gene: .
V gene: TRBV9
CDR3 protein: CASSVDGSTEAFF
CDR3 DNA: TGTGCCAGCAGCGTAGACGGGAGCACTGAAGCTTTCTTT

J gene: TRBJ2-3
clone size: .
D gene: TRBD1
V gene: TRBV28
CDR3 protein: CASSRGQGAADTQYF
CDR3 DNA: TGTGCCAGCAGCCGGGGGCAGGGGGCGGCCGATACGCAGTATTTT

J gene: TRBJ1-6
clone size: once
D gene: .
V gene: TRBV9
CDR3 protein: CASSVVGGFNSPLHF
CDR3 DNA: TGTGCCAGCAGCGTAGTCGGGGGGTTTAATTCACCCCTCCACTTT

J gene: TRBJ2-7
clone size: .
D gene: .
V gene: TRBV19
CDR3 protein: CASTPVPVTEQYF
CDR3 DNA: TGTGCCAGTACTCCAGTCCCAGTTACCGAGCAGTACTTC

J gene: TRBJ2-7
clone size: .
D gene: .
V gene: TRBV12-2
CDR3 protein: CASRLAGTSGSLYEQYF
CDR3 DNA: TGTGCAAGTCGCTTAGCAGGGACTAGCGGGAGTCTCTACGAGCAGTACTTC

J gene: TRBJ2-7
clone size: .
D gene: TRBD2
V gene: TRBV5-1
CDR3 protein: CASSLSSGRYEQYF
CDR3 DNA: TGCGCCAGCAGCTTGAGTAGCGGGAGATACGAGCAGTACTTC

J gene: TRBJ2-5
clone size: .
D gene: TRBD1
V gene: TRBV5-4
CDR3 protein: CASSSDRGAETQYF
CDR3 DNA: TGTGCCAGCAGCTCGGACAGGGGAGCCGAGACCCAGTACTTC

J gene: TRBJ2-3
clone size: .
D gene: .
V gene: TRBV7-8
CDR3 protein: CASSFRVSTDTQYF
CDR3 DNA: TGTGCCAGCAGCTTTCGAGTTAGCACAGATACGCAGTATTTT

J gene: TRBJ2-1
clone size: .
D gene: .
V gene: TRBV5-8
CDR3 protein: CASSPRVHEQFF
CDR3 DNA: TGTGCCAGCAGCCCCAGGGTACATGAGCAGTTCTTC

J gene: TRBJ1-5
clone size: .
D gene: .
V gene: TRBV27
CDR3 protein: CASSFGQGGQPQHF
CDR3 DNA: TGTGCCAGCAGTTTTGGCCAGGGTGGCCAGCCCCAGCATTTT

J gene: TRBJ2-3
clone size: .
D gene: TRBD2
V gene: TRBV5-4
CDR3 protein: CASSLAGRLAGETDTQYF
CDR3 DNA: TGTGCCAGCAGCTTGGCCGGGAGGCTAGCGGGAGAAACAGATACGCAGTATTTT

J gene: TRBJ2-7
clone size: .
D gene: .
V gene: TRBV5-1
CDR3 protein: CASSTDSGSYEQYF
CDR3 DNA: TGCGCCAGCAGCACGGACAGTGGCTCCTACGAGCAGTACTTC

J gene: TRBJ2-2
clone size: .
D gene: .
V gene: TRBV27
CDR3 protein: CASSLSGTHRAGELFF
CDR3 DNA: TGTGCCAGCAGTTTATCCGGGACACATAGGGCCGGGGAGCTGTTTTTT

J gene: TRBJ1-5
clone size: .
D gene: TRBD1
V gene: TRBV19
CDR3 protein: CASSLVRGEPQHF
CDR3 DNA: TGTGCCAGTAGTCTCGTCAGGGGGGAGCCCCAGCATTTT

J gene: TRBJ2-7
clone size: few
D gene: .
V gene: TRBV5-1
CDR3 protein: CASSLGSMDEQYF
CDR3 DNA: TGCGCCAGCAGCTTGGGTAGTATGGACGAGCAGTACTTC

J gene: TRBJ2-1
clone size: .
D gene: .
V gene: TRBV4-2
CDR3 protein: CASSQSGPNNEQFF
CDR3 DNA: TGTGCCAGCAGCCAGAGCGGACCGAACAATGAGCAGTTCTTC

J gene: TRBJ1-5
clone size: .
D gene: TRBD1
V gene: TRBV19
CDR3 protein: CASSIALGTGHQPQHF
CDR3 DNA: TGTGCCAGTAGTATAGCATTGGGGACAGGGCATCAGCCCCAGCATTTT

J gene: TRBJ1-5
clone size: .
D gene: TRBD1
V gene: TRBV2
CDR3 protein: CASREDRENQPQHF
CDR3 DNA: TGTGCCAGCAGGGAGGACAGGGAAAATCAGCCCCAGCATTTT

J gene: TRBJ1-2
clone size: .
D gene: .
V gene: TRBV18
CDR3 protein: CASSPRGSSNYGYTF
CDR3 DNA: TGTGCCAGCTCACCACGGGGCAGTTCCAACTATGGCTACACCTTC

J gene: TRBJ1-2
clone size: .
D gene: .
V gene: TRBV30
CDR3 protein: CAGRAARQSYTF
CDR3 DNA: TGTGCCGGGAGGGCCGCCAGACAGAGCTACACCTTC

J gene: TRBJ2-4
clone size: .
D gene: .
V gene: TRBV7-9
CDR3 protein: CASRKDREENIQYF
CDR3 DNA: TGTGCCAGCAGAAAAGACAGGGAGGAAAACATTCAGTACTTC

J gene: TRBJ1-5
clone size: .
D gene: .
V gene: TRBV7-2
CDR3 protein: CASSLAGGYNQPQHF
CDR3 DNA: TGTGCCAGCAGCTTAGCTGGGGGGTACAATCAGCCCCAGCATTTT

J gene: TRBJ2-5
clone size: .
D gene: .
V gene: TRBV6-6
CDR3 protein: CASSYLGQFGGETQYF
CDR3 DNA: TGTGCCAGCAGTTACCTAGGACAGTTCGGAGGAGAGACCCAGTACTTC

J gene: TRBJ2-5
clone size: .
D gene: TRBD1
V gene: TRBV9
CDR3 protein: CASSVVPRTGAETQYF
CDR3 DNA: TGTGCCAGCAGCGTAGTCCCCCGGACAGGGGCAGAGACCCAGTACTTC

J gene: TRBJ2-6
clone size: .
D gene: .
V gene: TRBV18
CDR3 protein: CASSPPGPSGANVLTF
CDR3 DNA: TGTGCCAGCTCACCACCGGGCCCCTCTGGGGCCAACGTCCTGACTTTC

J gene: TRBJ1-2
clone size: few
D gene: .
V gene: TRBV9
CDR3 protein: CASSATGGGIGYGYTF
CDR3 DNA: TGTGCCAGCAGCGCAACCGGGGGGGGGATCGGGTATGGCTACACCTTC

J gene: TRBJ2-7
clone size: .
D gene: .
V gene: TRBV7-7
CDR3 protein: CASSPYPRGSLTYEQYF
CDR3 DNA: TGTGCCAGCAGCCCATATCCCAGGGGCTCCCTCACCTACGAGCAGTACTTC

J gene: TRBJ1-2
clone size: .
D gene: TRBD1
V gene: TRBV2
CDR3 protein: CASKGGGYGYTF
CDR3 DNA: TGTGCCAGCAAAGGGGGCGGCTATGGCTACACCTTC

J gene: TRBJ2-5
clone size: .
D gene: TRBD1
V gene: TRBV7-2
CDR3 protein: CASSLPTPGGGETQYF
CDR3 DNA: TGTGCCAGCAGCTTACCTACTCCAGGGGGCGGCGAGACCCAGTACTTC

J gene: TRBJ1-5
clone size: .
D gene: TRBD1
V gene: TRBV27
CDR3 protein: CASSLAPPQGAGNQPQHF
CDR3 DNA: TGTGCCAGCAGCTTAGCCCCGCCCCAGGGGGCGGGCAATCAGCCCCAGCATTTT

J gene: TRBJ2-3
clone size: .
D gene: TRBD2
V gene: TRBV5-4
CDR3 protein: CASSLPGGVIVAGSTDTQYF
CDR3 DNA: TGTGCCAGCAGCTTGCCGGGGGGCGTTATAGTAGCGGGGAGCACAGATACGCAGTATTTT

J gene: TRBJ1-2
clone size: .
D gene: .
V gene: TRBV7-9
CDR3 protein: CASSLGGVANYGYTF
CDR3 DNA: TGTGCCAGCAGCTTAGGAGGAGTAGCTAACTATGGCTACACCTTC